This entry lists 5 T cell receptor beta chains sequenced from one sample in a study of beta chain features in type 1 diabetes. Sequenced material consisted of expressed TCRB transcripts (all of the isolated RNA was reverse transcribed). The assay was immunoSEQ multiplex PCR, and TCRdb's table has in-frame clones only and misses some. The sample holds a few hundred thousand clones; approximately 15% are singletons and the top ten take around 0.019%. Their antigen targets remain unknown. Study outcomes and limitations: Significant though moderate, a shortening of TCRB CDR3s appeared in all four CD4+ subsets of Type 1 diabetes patients.

Sequencing was performed on naive CD4+ T cells from blood. All receptors come from a man aged 25-45 years with type 1 diabetes.

This clone has a handful of counts. This rearrangement joins TRBV5-4 to TRBJ2-1; no clear D gene. The ends were cut back, 2 bases at V and 3 bases at J, with 9 bases in the middle. Germline assignment: CDR1 SGHNT and CDR2 YYREEE (reference sequence). The CDR3 is 14 residues long. The CDR3 here is CASSFGSSYNEQFF. Written as DNA, the CDR3 is TGTGCCAGCAGCTTCGGGTCTAGCTACAATGAGCAGTTCTTC.

The chain is built from TRBV25-1 and TRBJ2-3; 8 bases fit TRBD1. From germline, CDR1 is MGHDK and CDR2 SYGVNS. V dropped 8 bases and J dropped 3; count of bases not matched to a gene: 10. This CDR3 contains 15 residues. CDR3 DNA sequence: TGTGCCAGCCAGTCGGACAGGGCGGGGACAGATACGCAGTATTTT. Its translation: CASQSDRAGTDTQYF.

J is TRBJ2-2 and V is TRBV29-1; a weak D match, TRBD1 (6 bases). Trimming shortened V by 4 bases and J by 0 bases, and 6 bases separated the two germline ends. The CDR3 is 13 amino acids. The germline V gene encodes CDR1 SQVTM and CDR2 ANQGSEA. The CDR3: CSVGTANTGELFF. For the CDR3, the DNA is TGCAGCGTTGGGACAGCGAACACCGGGGAGCTGTTTTTT.

The chain has TRBV19 and TRBJ2-3; TRBD2 aligns across 11 bases. The CDR3 is 16 residues long. Germline V gene sequence: CDR1 LNHDA, CDR2 SQIVND (reference sequence). Germline trimming cut 4 bases from V and 2 bases from J; bases unmatched to any gene: 5. CDR3 residues: CASSKGLAEHTDTQYF. Written as DNA, the CDR3 is TGTGCCAGTAGTAAGGGACTAGCGGAACACACAGATACGCAGTATTTT.

This clone was seen only a few times. The V call is TRBV6-6, the J call TRBJ1-2; 9 bases are shared with TRBD1. Trimming at V came to 2 bases and at J to 8 bases, leaving 6 bases not matched to a gene. The CDR3 runs to 14 residues. Germline-derived CDR1 and CDR2 are MNHNY and SVGAGI (reference sequence). The CDR3 DNA reads as TGTGCCAGCAGTTACCAGGACAGGGGTGCGGGCTACACCTTC. This codes for CASSYQDRGAGYTF.